The TCR beta chain described here comes from a study of cytomegalovirus exposure and HLA in healthy donors. General study findings and limits: Later analysis suggested most CMV-associated TCR beta chains were HLA-restricted.

The PCR used 60 Vbeta and 13 Jbeta primers. The assay was immunoSEQ multiplex PCR, and TCRdb's table has in-frame clones only and misses some. The sample carries approximately 100,000 clones, 70% to 80% recorded once. The V gene lost 6 bases and the J gene lost 5 bases, with 17 bases spanning the gap. The CDR3 covers 15 residues. CDR1 and CDR2 (germline): MNHNY, SVGAGI (reference sequence). Remarks on this clone: The target antigen is unknown.

The chain employs TRBV6-6 and TRBJ1-5, with D possibly being TRBD1 (6 bases). The receptor comes from a man aged 55 to 70 in good health and CMV-seronegative. The sequenced sample consisted of PBMCs. As DNA, the CDR3 is TGTGCCAGCAGCAAGAGGGCAGGGGACGATCAGCCCCAGCATTTT. The encoded protein is CASSKRAGDDQPQHF.